This T cell receptor beta chain was captured by sequencing in a study of metastatic and nonmetastatic thyroid tumors. Study at large: Repertoire comparison spanned blood and tumor or nodule tissue of malignant and benign thyroid patients. Overall study results and limits: Reportedly, malignant thyroid tumors had significantly higher TCR beta diversity than benign nodules, in blood and tumor.

All patients were treatment-naive before thyroid surgery. In the study's own analysis: Using the CDR3 differences seen across clinicopathological groups, the authors built a distant-metastasis classifier for papillary thyroid cancer, which was meant to discriminate distant-metastatic patients. MiXCR re-clonotyped the PCR reads for TCRdb. TCRdb, not the original authors, processed these V and J calls. The sample carries tens of thousands of clones, 10% to 15% recorded once. CDR1 and CDR2 (germline): SGHTA, FQGNSA. The CDR3 extends over 14 amino acids. V lost 4 bases to trimming and J lost 5 bases, with 14 bases between them. This clone occurred many times. Its target is not known.

Material for sequencing was blood. The sequence derives from a female donor with papillary thyroid cancer or a benign thyroid nodule (not recorded which). Some clones in this sample may be carry-over from other donors' samples. The genes are TRBV7-2 and TRBJ1-1; D call uncertain. CDR3 sequence reads: CASSWAPRGTEAFF. The CDR3 DNA reads TGTGCCAGCAGCTGGGCGCCGCGAGGGACTGAAGCTTTCTTT.